The entry below gives a single T cell receptor beta chain sequence along with its context. Antigen specificity is unknown. This entry is derived from a study of regulatory T cells in long-lasting Graves disease. Time point specified: newly diagnosed GD, antithyroid drugs for less than 3 months. Extracted RNA from PBMCs served as the source of the TCR library. Both iRepertoire HTBI primers and Arm-PCR of CDR3 regions were used to build the TCR beta libraries. Each CDR3 protein is one row after TCRdb ran MiXCR on the multiplex PCR reads. Here the sample spans 400,000 to 450,000 distinct CDR3 sequences, under 15% being singletons. General study points: Persistent Graves' patients showed reduced TCR diversity versus newly diagnosed patients.

This same sample was also part of a study on T cells in Graves' hyperthyroidism and ophthalmopathy. That study reports: Any patient presenting with uncontrolled infection, other autoimmune disease, pregnancy or lactation was left out. TCR CDR3 underwent first-round RT-PCR with the HTBI primer set. Separation of ophthalmopathy from stable hyperthyroidism was achieved by a 13 V-J model.

This receptor was obtained from a young woman with Graves disease. This specimen was peripheral blood mononuclear cells (PBMCs), taken at new diagnosis, from a patient treated with antithyroid drugs.

CDR3 sequence reads: CASRSSGARSNQPQHF. The CDR3 DNA reads TGTGCCAGCAGATCCTCCGGGGCGAGAAGCAATCAGCCCCAGCATTTT. The chain uses TRBV6-1 and TRBJ1-5, with D perhaps matching TRBD1 (5 bases). The germline V gene has CDR1 MNHNS and CDR2 SASEGT. This CDR3 contains 16 residues. Trimming stripped 6 bases from V and 1 base from J, with 16 bases between.